The sequence of this TCR beta chain was determined in a study of PD-1 blockade in classical Hodgkin lymphoma. Study-wide points: Newly diagnosed patients were said to have less baseline TCR diversity than healthy donors did. Patients who responded completely had about the same baseline diversity as newly diagnosed patients.

Each and every patient relapsed after autologous stem cell transplantation, and patients got differing brentuximab vedotin exposure. V was clipped by 0 bases and J by 4 bases, with 12 bases between them. There are 15 residues in the CDR3. The germline V gene has CDR1 MGHRA and CDR2 YSYEKL. Generated by immunoSEQ multiplex PCR, the TCRdb table keeps only in-frame clones and is missing some. Of tens of thousands of clones in the sample, less than 85% were seen once. This clone has a single count. Its antigen is unknown. This chain joins TRBV4-1 and TRBJ1-2; no definite D call. This clonotype was sampled from a human donor with classical Hodgkin lymphoma. Here the sequenced sample was peripheral blood mononuclear cells (PBMCs), taken before the second cycle of nivolumab. The CDR3 loop reads CASSQDNSRTYGYTF. In DNA form, the CDR3 reads TGCGCCAGCAGCCAAGATAATTCGAGAACCTATGGCTACACCTTC.